This T cell receptor beta chain was sequenced in a study of CXCR3-negative and CXCR3-positive naive CD8 T cells. UMI-labeled 5' RACE TRB cDNA libraries were prepared from the cells. TCRdb reanalyzed the 5' RACE reads, giving one entry per CDR3 protein sequence and no DNA. The sample includes some 50,000 distinct CDR3 sequences. Germline CDR1 and CDR2: SQVTM and ANQGSEA. There are 14 residues in the CDR3. The sample consisted of naive CXCR3- CD8+ T cells from blood. Subset denoted: CD45RO-CCR7+CD27+CD95- naive CD8+ T cells lacking CXCR3 (TNR3-). The J gene is TRBJ2-7, the V gene TRBV29-1; the TCRdb call, TRBD1, lacks DNA for checking. This TCR was recovered from a human donor in good health. Some clones in this sample may be carry-over from other donors' samples. The CDR3: CSGLTGTGSDEQYF.